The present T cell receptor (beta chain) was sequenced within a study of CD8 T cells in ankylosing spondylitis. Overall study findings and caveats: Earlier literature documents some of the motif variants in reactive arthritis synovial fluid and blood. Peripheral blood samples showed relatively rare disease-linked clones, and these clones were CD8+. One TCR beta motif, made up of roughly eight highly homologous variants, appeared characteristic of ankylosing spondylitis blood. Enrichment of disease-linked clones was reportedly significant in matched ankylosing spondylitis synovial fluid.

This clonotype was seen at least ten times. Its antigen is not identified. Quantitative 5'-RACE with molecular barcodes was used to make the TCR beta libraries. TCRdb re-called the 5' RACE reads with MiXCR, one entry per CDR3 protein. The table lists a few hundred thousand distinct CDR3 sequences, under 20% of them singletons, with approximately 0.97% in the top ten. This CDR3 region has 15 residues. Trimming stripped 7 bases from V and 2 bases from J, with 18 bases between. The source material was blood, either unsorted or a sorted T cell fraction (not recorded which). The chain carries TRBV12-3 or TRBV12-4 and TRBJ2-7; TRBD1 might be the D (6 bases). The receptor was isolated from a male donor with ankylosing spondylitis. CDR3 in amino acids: CASTTTGEATYEQYF. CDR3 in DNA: TGTGCCAGCACCACGACAGGAGAGGCGACCTACGAGCAGTACTTC.